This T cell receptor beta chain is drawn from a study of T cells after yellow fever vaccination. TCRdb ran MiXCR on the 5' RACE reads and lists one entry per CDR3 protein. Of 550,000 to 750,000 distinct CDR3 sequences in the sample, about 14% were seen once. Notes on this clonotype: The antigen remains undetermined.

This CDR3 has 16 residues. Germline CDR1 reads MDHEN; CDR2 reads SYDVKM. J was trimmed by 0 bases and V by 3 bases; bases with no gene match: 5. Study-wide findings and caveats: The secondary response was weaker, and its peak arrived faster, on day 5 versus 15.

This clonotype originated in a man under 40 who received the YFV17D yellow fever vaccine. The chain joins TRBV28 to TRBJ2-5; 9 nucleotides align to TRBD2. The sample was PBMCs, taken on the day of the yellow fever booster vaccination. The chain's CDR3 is CASSLPSGNYQETQYF. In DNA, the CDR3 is TGTGCCAGCAGTTTGCCTAGCGGGAACTACCAAGAGACCCAGTACTTC.